This entry lists 25 T cell receptor beta chains sequenced from one sample in a study of cytomegalovirus exposure and HLA in healthy donors. The primer mix had 60 Vbeta and 13 Jbeta primers. TCRdb's table, derived via immunoSEQ multiplex PCR, lists solely in-frame clones and lacks some. The table lists 150,000 or so clones, just under 75% of them singletons. Sample: PBMCs. Receptors were obtained from a woman in her late teens or twenties in good health and CMV-seronegative.

The CDR3 DNA follows: TGTGCCAGCAGCGAATACAGGGTCCAAAACTCTGGAAACACCATATATTTT. Translated, it gives CASSEYRVQNSGNTIYF. The chain joins TRBV4-2 to TRBJ1-3; D possibly corresponds to TRBD1 (6 bases). CDR3 length: 17 residues. The V and J ends lost 5 bases and 0 bases respectively, with 17 bases between them. Germline CDR1 LGHNA, CDR2 YNFKEQ.

CDR3 loop: CASTPGTHRRDVNTEAFF. CDR3 sequence (DNA): TGTGCCAGCACCCCAGGGACACATAGGAGAGATGTGAACACTGAAGCTTTCTTT. The chain joins TRBV28 to TRBJ1-1; D may be TRBD1 (6 bases). This CDR3 is 18 amino acids long. V lost 7 bases and J 0 bases, leaving 24 bases between the germline ends. Germline CDR1 is MDHEN and CDR2 is SYDVKM.

V is TRBV7-8 and J is TRBJ1-1; 7 bases match TRBD1. The V gene's germline CDR1 is SGHVS and CDR2 FQNEAQ. V lost 5 bases, J lost 6 bases, and 6 bases stayed unmatched. The CDR3 is 13 residues long. The CDR3 bases are TGTGCCAGCAGCCAGACAGGGACCCCTGAAGCTTTCTTT. The encoded protein is CASSQTGTPEAFF. Full variable domain (missing parts from reference TRBV7-8 and TRBJ1-1): GAGVSQSPRYKVAKRGQDVALRCDPISGHVSLFWYQQALGQGPEFLTYFQNEAQLDKSGLPSDRFFAERPEGSVSTLKIQRTQQEDSAVYLCASSQTGTPEAFFGQGTRLTVV.

The rearrangement uses TRBV21-1 and TRBJ1-3; no check of the table's D call, TRBD1, against the DNA was made. TRBV21-1 corresponds to a pseudogene. The CDR3 is 18 amino acids. In DNA form, the CDR3 reads TGTGCCAGCAGCAAAAGGGCGGGACAGTTTTTCTCTGGAAACACCATATATTTT. Amino acids: CASSKRAGQFFSGNTIYF.

This clone was seen a few times. The V call is TRBV5-1, the J call TRBJ1-3; unclear D gene. Trimming cost V 3 bases and J 2 bases, with 9 bases left between them. The CDR3 spans 14 residues. Germline CDR1 and CDR2: SGHRS and YFSETQ. The DNA for the CDR3 is TGCGCCAGCAGCTCTACCACCACTGGAAACACCATATATTTT. Protein sequence: CASSSTTTGNTIYF.

This clone was seen a handful of times. The chain links TRBV9 to TRBJ2-1, with 15 bases matching TRBD2. The CDR3 has 13 amino acids. V trimming: 8 bases; J trimming: 8 bases; junction bases outside the gene matches: 2. Germline V lookup: CDR1 SGDLS, CDR2 YYNGEE. The CDR3: CASGLAGGHEQFF. The DNA of the CDR3 is TGTGCCAGTGGACTAGCGGGGGGGCATGAGCAGTTCTTC.

The genes are TRBV7-9 and TRBJ2-2; 7 positions match TRBD2. Germline V gene data show CDR1 as SEHNR and CDR2 as FQNEAQ (reference sequence). The CDR3 spans 14 residues. V was pared by 3 bases and J by 4 bases, with 2 bases of the junction left unmatched. The DNA of the CDR3 is TGTGCCAGCAGCTTGCCTAGCGGCACCGGGGAGCTGTTTTTT. It translates to CASSLPSGTGELFF.

The chain employs TRBV10-3 and TRBJ2-2; D possibly corresponds to TRBD1 (5 bases). V lost 3 bases to trimming and J lost 7 bases, with 9 bases between them. This CDR3 is 13 amino acids long. The germline V gene encodes CDR1 ENHRY and CDR2 SYGVKD. The CDR3 loop is CAISDRESGELFF. For the CDR3, the DNA is TGTGCCATCAGTGACAGGGAAAGCGGGGAGCTGTTTTTT.

This clone was counted only a few times. The genes are TRBV4-2 and TRBJ1-5; perhaps TRBD1 as D (5 bases). The V end lost 0 bases, the J end lost 3 bases, and 12 bases lay between the germline ends. Germline loops: CDR1 LGHNA, CDR2 YNFKEQ. The CDR3 totals 16 residues. The CDR3: CASSQDRGGINQPQHF. The CDR3 DNA is TGTGCCAGCAGCCAAGATCGTGGGGGGATCAATCAGCCCCAGCATTTT.

The chain joins TRBV6-4 to TRBJ2-5, with 7 bases matching TRBD2. V gave up 3 bases and J gave up 8 bases; unmatched junction bases: 15. CDR3 length: 16 residues. The V gene's germline CDR1 is MRHNA and CDR2 SNTAGT. The CDR3 here is CASSDTASGGSGTQYF. CDR3 sequence (DNA): TGTGCCAGCAGTGATACGGCTAGCGGTGGATCAGGAACCCAGTACTTC.

J is TRBJ1-1 and V is TRBV9; 7 bases map to TRBD1. Germline V gene data show CDR1 as SGDLS and CDR2 as YYNGEE. J gave up 4 bases and V 0 bases, and 9 bases lay outside the gene matches. The CDR3 totals 16 residues. The CDR3 here is CASSVGGTEPVTEAFF. In DNA, the CDR3 is TGTGCCAGCAGCGTAGGAGGGACAGAGCCTGTCACTGAAGCTTTCTTT.

The chain links TRBV5-1 to TRBJ2-7; a weak D match, TRBD2 (6 bases). V lost 0 bases to trimming and J lost 5 bases, with 15 bases between them. The germline gives CDR1 SGHRS, CDR2 YFSETQ. The CDR3 runs 15 residues. The CDR3 loop is CASSLAVGREDEQYF. CDR3 sequence (DNA): TGCGCCAGCAGCTTGGCAGTGGGTAGGGAGGACGAGCAGTACTTC.

In regard to this clone: Sequence at one end of the junction differs from germline and may be a read error. This chain connects TRBV7-9 to TRBJ2-7, with 7 bases fitting TRBD1. Per the germline V gene, CDR1 is SEHNR and CDR2 is FQNEAQ (reference sequence). CDR3 length: 15 residues. The CDR3 bases are TGTTCCAGCAGCTTAGGACAGGCATTCTCCTACGAGCAGTACTTC. Translating gives CSSSLGQAFSYEQYF.

The genes are TRBV11-3 and TRBJ2-3; D may be TRBD2 (5 bases). Germline values: CDR1 SGHNT, CDR2 YENEEA. With 3 bases removed from V and 2 bases from J, the gap between germline ends came to 15 bases. CDR3 size: 16 residues. The CDR3: CASSFSVGYDTDTQYF. CDR3 coding DNA: TGTGCCAGCAGCTTTAGCGTGGGGTATGACACAGATACGCAGTATTTT.

V is TRBV19 and J is TRBJ1-2; possibly TRBD1 for D (6 bases). The germline V gene encodes CDR1 LNHDA and CDR2 SQIVND (reference sequence). Trimming left V 3 bases short and J 3 bases short, with 11 bases between. The CDR3 is 14 amino acids. The CDR3 DNA follows: TGTGCCAGTAGTATCGTGGGACACGACTATGGCTACACCTTC. It yields the protein CASSIVGHDYGYTF.

The V call is TRBV5-6, the J call TRBJ1-6, with 10 bases aligning to TRBD1. V lost 3 bases, J lost 9 bases, and 3 bases stayed unmatched. Per germline, CDR1 SGHDT and CDR2 YYEEEE. The CDR3 loop spans 14 amino acids. The CDR3 spells CASSWDRGLSPLHF. The CDR3 DNA is TGTGCCAGCAGCTGGGACAGGGGACTTTCACCCCTCCACTTT.

The genes are TRBV10-2 and TRBJ2-3; 11 bases agree with TRBD2. Germline assignment: CDR1 WSHSY and CDR2 SAAADI. CDR3 size: 13 residues. J gave up 4 bases and V 6 bases, and 0 bases lay outside the gene matches. The CDR3 spells CASRLAGADTQYF. CDR3 in DNA: TGCGCCAGCAGACTAGCGGGGGCAGATACGCAGTATTTT.

The chain uses TRBV29-1 and TRBJ1-2, with 9 nucleotides matching TRBD1. Germline CDR1 and CDR2: SQVTM and ANQGSEA. V trimming: 1 base; J trimming: 7 bases; junction bases outside the gene matches: 13. The CDR3 loop spans 16 amino acids. Here the CDR3 DNA reads TGCAGCGTTGAAGGGTGGCGGGCACAGGGGGCAGGTGGCTACACCTTC. Amino acids: CSVEGWRAQGAGGYTF. Full variable domain (rest looked up from reference TRBV29-1 and TRBJ1-2): SAVISQKPSRDICQRGTSLTIQCQVDSQVTMMFWYRQQPGQSLTLIATANQGSEATYESGFVIDKFPISRPNLTFSTLTVSNMSPEDSSIYLCSVEGWRAQGAGGYTFGSGTRLTVV.

This clone was found a few times. The chain carries TRBV19 and TRBJ2-2; D is possibly TRBD2 (5 bases). CDR1 is LNHDA and CDR2 is SQIVND in the germline V gene (reference sequence). Trimming took off 2 bases at V and 7 bases at J, with 11 bases between the two ends. This CDR3 spans 14 amino acids. The chain's CDR3 is CASSIQRGSGELFF. The CDR3 DNA reads as TGTGCCAGTAGTATACAACGGGGAAGCGGGGAGCTGTTTTTT. Full variable domain (missing parts from reference TRBV19 and TRBJ2-2): DGGITQSPKYLFRKEGQNVTLSCEQNLNHDAMYWYRQDPGQGLRLIYYSQIVNDFQKGDIAEGYSVSREKKESFPLTVTSAQKNPTAFYLCASSIQRGSGELFFGEGSRLTVL.

This clone was seen only once. This chain joins TRBV5-1 and TRBJ2-5; 8 bases line up with TRBD1. The germline V gene has CDR1 SGHRS and CDR2 YFSETQ. Trimming took 4 bases from V and 5 from J; bases not matched to a gene: 7. This CDR3 region has 14 residues. The CDR3 DNA is TGCGCCAGCAGCCCGGGACAGGATAGGGAGACCCAGTACTTC. It yields the protein CASSPGQDRETQYF.

There are a few counts of this clone. The chain combines TRBV12-5 with TRBJ2-7; the match to TRBD2 covers 14 bases. The germline gives CDR1 LGHNT, CDR2 FRNRAP. The CDR3 is made up of 22 amino acids. The trim removed 0 bases at V and 3 bases at J, leaving 19 bases unmatched. The CDR3 loop reads CASGLVKTGGLAGVKSIYEQYV. CDR3 nucleotide sequence: TGTGCTAGTGGTTTGGTAAAAACAGGGGGACTAGCGGGAGTCAAATCCATCTACGAGCAGTACGTC.

This clone was counted a few times. J is TRBJ2-6 and V is TRBV28; D not resolved. The V end was cut by 8 bases, the J end by 0 bases, with 17 bases between. CDR1 is MDHEN, CDR2 SYDVKM, per germline. There are 17 residues in the CDR3. The CDR3 DNA reads TGTGCCAGCGGCCCGGCGACTCACGACTCTGGGGCCAACGTCCTGACTTTC. It translates to CASGPATHDSGANVLTF.

The V and J genes are TRBV4-1 and TRBJ2-5; 8 bases line up with TRBD2. Germline CDR1 is MGHRA and CDR2 is YSYEKL. The CDR3 consists of 16 residues. The V segment lost 4 bases and the J segment 2 bases; nucleotides outside the gene matches: 9. The CDR3 sequence is CASSRRLANPQETQYF. The CDR3 region has the DNA TGCGCCAGCAGCCGCAGACTAGCGAATCCACAAGAGACCCAGTACTTC.

The J gene is TRBJ2-2, the V gene TRBV4-1; 11 nucleotides match TRBD2. The CDR3 loop spans 19 amino acids. CDR1 and CDR2 (germline): MGHRA, YSYEKL. V shed 0 bases and J 1 base; nucleotides not matched to a gene: 7. CDR3 coding DNA: TGCGCCAGCAGCCAAGATGGGAGACTAGCGGGACTGAACACCGGGGAGCTGTTTTTT. It is translated as CASSQDGRLAGLNTGELFF.

V usage is TRBV7-9 and J usage is TRBJ1-3; D perhaps matches TRBD1 (5 bases). The germline V gene has CDR1 SEHNR and CDR2 FQNEAQ (reference sequence). Trimming removed 1 base at V and 4 bases at J, with 11 bases between. The CDR3 spans 15 residues. CDR3 in DNA: TGTGCCAGCAGCTTAGGGTCGGGGGTCGGAAACACCATATATTTT. It codes for CASSLGSGVGNTIYF.